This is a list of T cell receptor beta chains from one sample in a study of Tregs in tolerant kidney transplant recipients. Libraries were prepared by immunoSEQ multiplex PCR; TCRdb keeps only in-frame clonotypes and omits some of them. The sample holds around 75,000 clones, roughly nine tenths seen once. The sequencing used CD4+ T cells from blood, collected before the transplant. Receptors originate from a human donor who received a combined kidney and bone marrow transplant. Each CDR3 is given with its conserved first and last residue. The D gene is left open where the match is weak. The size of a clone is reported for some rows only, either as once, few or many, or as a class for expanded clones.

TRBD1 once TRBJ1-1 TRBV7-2 TGTGCCAGCAGCAGGTCAAGGGGGCCCGACACTGAAGCTTTCTTT CASSRSRGPDTEAFF
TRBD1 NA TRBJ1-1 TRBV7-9 TGTGCCAGCAGCCGCGGGACAGAGAACACTGAAGCTTTCTTT CASSRGTENTEAFF
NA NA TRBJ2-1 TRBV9 TGTGCCAGCAGCGTAGTAGGGAGCGGTTACAATGAGCAGTTCTTC CASSVVGSGYNEQFF
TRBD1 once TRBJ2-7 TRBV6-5 TGTGCCAGCAGTGCCGGGACAGGGGCTTTCGGGCAGTACTTC CASSAGTGAFGQYF
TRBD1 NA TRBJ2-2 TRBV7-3 TGTGCCAGCAGCTCGCGAGGGGGCGACACCGGGGAGCTGTTTTTT CASSSRGGDTGELFF
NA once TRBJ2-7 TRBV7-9 TGTGCCAGCAGCTACAGGGTCTCCTACGAGCAGTACTTC CASSYRVSYEQYF
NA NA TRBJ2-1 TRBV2 TGTGCCAGCGGCAACAGTATGGGTACGAATGAGCAGTTCTTC CASGNSMGTNEQFF
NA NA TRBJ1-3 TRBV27 TGTGCCAGCAGTTCCCCTAGTGGAAACACCATATATTTT CASSSPSGNTIYF
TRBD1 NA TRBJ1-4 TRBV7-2 TGTGCCAGCAGCTTGGGACAGGGAACAACTAATGAAAAACTGTTTTTT CASSLGQGTTNEKLFF
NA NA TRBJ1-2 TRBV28 TGTGCCAGCAGCCGACAAGAGGTGGGGGGTTACGCTAACTATGGCTACACCTTC CASSRQEVGGYANYGYTF
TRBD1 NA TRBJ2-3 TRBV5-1 TGCGCCAGCAGCTTGGACGGGACAGGGATCACAGATACGCAGTATTTT CASSLDGTGITDTQYF
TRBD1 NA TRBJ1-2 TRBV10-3 TGTGCCATCAGTGTGGACAGGTCTGGGGGCTACACCTTC CAISVDRSGGYTF
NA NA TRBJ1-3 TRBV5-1 TGCGCCAGCAGCTCCCTGGGAATAGGGGACACCATATATTTT CASSSLGIGDTIYF
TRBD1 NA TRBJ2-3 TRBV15 TGTGCCACCAGCAGGCTTCCGGGACAGGGATTTCCAGATACGCAGTATTTT CATSRLPGQGFPDTQYF
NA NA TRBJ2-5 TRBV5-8 TGTGCCAGCAGCTTGGAATCAGGGGCAGAGACCCAGTACTTC CASSLESGAETQYF
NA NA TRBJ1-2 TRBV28 TGTGCCAGCAGTTTTCCACAGGGAAACTATGGCTACACCTTC CASSFPQGNYGYTF
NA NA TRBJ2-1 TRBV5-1 TGCGCCAGTACACAGGGACCGGGAAATGAGCAGTTCTTC CASTQGPGNEQFF
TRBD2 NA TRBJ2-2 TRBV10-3 TGTGCCACCGGGGGGACTAGCGGAGTTCACCGGGAGCTGTTTTTT CATGGTSGVHRELFF
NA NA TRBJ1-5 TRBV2 TGTGCCAGCAGTGAGGGGGCCGTAAATCAGCCCCAGCATTTT CASSEGAVNQPQHF
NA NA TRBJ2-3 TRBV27 TGTGCCAGCAGTTTAGGGGCACGCACAGATACGCAGTATTTT CASSLGARTDTQYF
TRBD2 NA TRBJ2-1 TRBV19 TGTGCCAGTAAGTTGGGACTAGCGGGAGATGAGCAGTTCTTC CASKLGLAGDEQFF
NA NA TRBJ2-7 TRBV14 TGTGCCAGCAGCCAAGGGAGGGCGGGATCCTCCTACGAGCAGTACTTC CASSQGRAGSSYEQYF
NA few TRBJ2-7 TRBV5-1 TGCGCCAGCAGCCGGGAATACGAGCAGTACTTC CASSREYEQYF
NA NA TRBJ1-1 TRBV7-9 TGTGCCAGCGCCACGGGAGAAAACACTGAAGCTTTCTTT CASATGENTEAFF
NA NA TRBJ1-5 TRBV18 TGTGCCAGCTCACCCCCCTATAGCAATCAGCCCCAGCATTTT CASSPPYSNQPQHF
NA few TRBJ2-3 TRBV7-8 TGTGCCAGCAGCTTACTCTCTAAAGGGGCTAGCACAGATACGCAGTATTTT CASSLLSKGASTDTQYF
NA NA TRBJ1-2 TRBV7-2 TGTGCCAGCAGCTTGGAGATCTCACCTATATACTATGGCTACACCTTC CASSLEISPIYYGYTF
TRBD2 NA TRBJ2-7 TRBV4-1 TGCGCCAGCAGCCAAGAAGTTGTTGCGGGAGGGCCCTACGAGCAGTACTTC CASSQEVVAGGPYEQYF
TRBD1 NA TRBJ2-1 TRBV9 TGTGCCAGCAGCGTCGATGACAGGGGGAGCTACAATGAGCAGTTCTTC CASSVDDRGSYNEQFF
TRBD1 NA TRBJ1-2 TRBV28 TGTGCCAGCAGGACCCCCGGGACAGGGAACTATGGCTACACCTTC CASRTPGTGNYGYTF
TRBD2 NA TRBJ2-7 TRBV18 TGTGCCAGCTCACCTCCCGGGACTAGCGGTAACGAGCAGTACTTC CASSPPGTSGNEQYF
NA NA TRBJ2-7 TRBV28 TGTGCCAGCGAGGTTAGTAACTCCTACGAGCAGTACTTC CASEVSNSYEQYF
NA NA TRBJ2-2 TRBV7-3 TGTGCCAGCAGCGCACAGGGTCGGAACACCGGGGAGCTGTTTTTT CASSAQGRNTGELFF
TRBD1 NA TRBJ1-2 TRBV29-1 TGCAGCGTTGAATCGGTTAAGGGGGCCGGAGGCTACACCTTC CSVESVKGAGGYTF
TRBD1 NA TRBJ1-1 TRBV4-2 TGTGCCAGCAGCTTCGGGACAGCCAACACTGAAGCTTTCTTT CASSFGTANTEAFF
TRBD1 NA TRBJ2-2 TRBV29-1 TGCAGCGTTAACGGGGAGACAGGGGACACCGGGGAGCTGTTTTTT CSVNGETGDTGELFF
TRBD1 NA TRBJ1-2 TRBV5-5 TGTGCCAGCAGCCTAGACAGGGGCTATGGCTACACCTTC CASSLDRGYGYTF
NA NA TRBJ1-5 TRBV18 TGTGCCAGCTCACCGGACAGCGATCAGCCCCAGCATTTT CASSPDSDQPQHF
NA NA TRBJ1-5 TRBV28 TGTGCCAGCAGCCTAGGGGGTGTGCGCAATCAGCCCCAGCATTTT CASSLGGVRNQPQHF
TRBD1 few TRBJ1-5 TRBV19 TGTGCCAGTAGTATCGGATGGCAGGGGGCGAGTCAGCCCCAGCATTTT CASSIGWQGASQPQHF
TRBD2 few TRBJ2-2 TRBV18 TGTGCCAGCTCACCTGGGACTAGCGGAAACACCGGGGAGCTGTTTTTT CASSPGTSGNTGELFF
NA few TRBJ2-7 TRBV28 TGTGCCAGCAGCTCTTACCGGAGCTCCTACGAGCAGTACTTC CASSSYRSSYEQYF